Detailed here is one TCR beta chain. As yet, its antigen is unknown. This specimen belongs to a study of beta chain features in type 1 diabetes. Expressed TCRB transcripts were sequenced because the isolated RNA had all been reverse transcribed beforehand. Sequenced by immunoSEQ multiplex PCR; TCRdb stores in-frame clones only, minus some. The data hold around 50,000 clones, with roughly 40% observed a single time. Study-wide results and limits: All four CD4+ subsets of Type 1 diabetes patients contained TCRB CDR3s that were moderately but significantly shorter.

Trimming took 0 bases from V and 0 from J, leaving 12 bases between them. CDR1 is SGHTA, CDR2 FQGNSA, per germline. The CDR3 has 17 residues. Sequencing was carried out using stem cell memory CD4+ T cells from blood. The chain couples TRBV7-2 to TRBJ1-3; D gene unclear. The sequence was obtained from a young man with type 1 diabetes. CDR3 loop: CASSLALPGNSGNTIYF. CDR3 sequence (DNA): TGTGCCAGCAGCTTAGCCCTTCCGGGGAACTCTGGAAACACCATATATTTT.